This TCR beta chain derives from a study of CD8+ T cells in alopecia areata. Study as a whole: It was 6 to 18 months of tofacitinib, and then there were 6 months off drug. Regarding the study as a whole: Scalp clonality, along with expanded CD8+ clones among the top 100, was significantly decreased by tofacitinib.

Trimming shortened V by 4 bases and J by 2 bases, and 16 bases separated the two germline ends. The CDR3 has 15 residues. Per germline, CDR1 SGHNT and CDR2 YYREEE (reference sequence). The authors extracted RNA and reverse transcribed it into cDNA as the sequencing template. Repertoires were generated with immunoSEQ multiplex PCR, while TCRdb's copy carries only in-frame clones and drops some. The data show about 180,000 clones, less than 70% seen once. The sample's treatment: oral pan-JAK inhibitor, 5-10 mg twice daily. Turning to this clone: Its antigen is undetermined.

The origin of this receptor is a human donor with alopecia areata. The genes are TRBV5-4 and TRBJ2-7, with a weak D call TRBD2 (6 bases). Sequenced material: CD8+ T cells sorted from blood, taken at week 24, from a patient treated with tofacitinib. Here the CDR3 reads CASSARSGVTYEQYF. The DNA for the CDR3 is TGTGCCAGCAGCGCTCGTTCGGGGGTGACCTACGAGCAGTACTTC.